Listed below are T cell receptor beta chains from one sample, sequenced in a study of PD-1 blockade in classical Hodgkin lymphoma. Profiling relied on immunoSEQ multiplex PCR, and the TCRdb table lists in-frame clones only, not all of them. The table includes about 35,000 clones, 69% detected once. Material: peripheral blood mononuclear cells (PBMCs), obtained before the second cycle of nivolumab. These receptors all stem from a human donor with classical Hodgkin lymphoma. Both conserved end residues are part of each CDR3. D genes are given only for firm matches. Clone size is given for some rows only: seen once, a few or many times, or a class if the clone is expanded.

CDR3 length	V gene	clone size	J gene	D gene	CDR3 DNA	CDR3 protein
15	TRBV7-2	once	TRBJ2-7	NA	TGTGCCAGCAGCCCAGAGGCCGTCAGCTCCTACGAGCAGTACTTC	CASSPEAVSSYEQYF
17	TRBV7-2	NA	TRBJ2-1	TRBD1	TGTGCCAGCAGCTTGAGCGCCGGGACAGGGGGTTATACTGAGCAGTTCTTC	CASSLSAGTGGYTEQFF
16	TRBV5-1	NA	TRBJ2-2	NA	TGCGCCAGCAGCATTGAGACGGGACTTAACACCGGGGAGCTGTTTTTT	CASSIETGLNTGELFF
14	TRBV5-1	NA	TRBJ2-5	NA	TGCGCCAGCAGCTTGGGACTGGACCAAGAGACCCAGTACTTC	CASSLGLDQETQYF
15	TRBV4-3	NA	TRBJ2-1	NA	TGCGCCAGCAGCCAAGGAGAAGGCAGGGTCAATGAGCAGTTCTTC	CASSQGEGRVNEQFF
15	TRBV7-2	NA	TRBJ2-1	TRBD2	TGTGCCAGCAAGACTAGCGGGACCGTGAGAGGTGAGCAGTTCTTC	CASKTSGTVRGEQFF
18	TRBV18	NA	TRBJ2-3	TRBD2	TGTGCCAGCTCACCGGTCGGGACTAGCGGGATCGCCACAGATACGCAGTATTTT	CASSPVGTSGIATDTQYF
12	TRBV6-1	NA	TRBJ1-2	NA	TGTGCCAGCAGTTCCGACTTCTCTGGCTACACCTTC	CASSSDFSGYTF
16	TRBV5-5	few	TRBJ2-5	NA	TGTGCCAGCAGCTTGAGAGGGGTTTCCTTGCAAGAGACCCAGTACTTC	CASSLRGVSLQETQYF
12	TRBV7-2	NA	TRBJ2-3	NA	TGTGCCAGCAGCTACCGCACAGATACGCAGTATTTT	CASSYRTDTQYF